This TCR beta chain was captured in a study of shared clonotypes between healthy human individuals. The method was immunoSEQ multiplex PCR; TCRdb's version includes in-frame clones alone and lacks a portion of them. The top ten hold approximately 0.95% of the sample, which has 950,000 to 1,200,000 clones, roughly 80% seen once. General study results and limits: Sorted-subset sequencing was shown by rarefaction to be incomplete despite large depth. Generation probabilities were higher for clonotypes shared across all four sorted-subset donors than for unshared ones.

Germline V lookup: CDR1 SGHAT, CDR2 FQNNGV. Germline trimming cut 1 base from V and 7 bases from J; bases unmatched to any gene: 10. The CDR3 runs to 16 residues. A remark on this clone: Its antigen is not known.

This receptor was taken from a man younger than 30 in good health. Some clones in this sample may be carry-over from other donors' samples. The chain combines TRBV11-2 with TRBJ2-7; TRBD1 matches at 10 bases. Sequenced material: memory CD4+ T cells from PBMCs. The subset denotes: CD45RA-negative fraction. DNA for the CDR3: TGTGCCAGCAGCTTAGGGCGCGGGACAGGGGAATGGGAGCAGTACTTC. Residues: CASSLGRGTGEWEQYF.